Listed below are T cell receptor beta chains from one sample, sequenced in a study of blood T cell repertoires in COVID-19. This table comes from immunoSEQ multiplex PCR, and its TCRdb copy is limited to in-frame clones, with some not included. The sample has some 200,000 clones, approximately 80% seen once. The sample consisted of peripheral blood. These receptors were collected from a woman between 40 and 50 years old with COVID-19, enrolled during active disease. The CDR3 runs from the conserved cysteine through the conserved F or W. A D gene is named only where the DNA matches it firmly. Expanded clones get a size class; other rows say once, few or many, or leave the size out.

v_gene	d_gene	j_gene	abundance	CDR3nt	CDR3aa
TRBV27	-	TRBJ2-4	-	TGTGCCAGCAGTTTAACGGCCAGGCAGATAGCCAAAAACATTCAGTACTTC	CASSLTARQIAKNIQYF
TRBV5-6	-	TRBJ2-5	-	TGTGCCAGCAGCCCCGAAAGGGGTACACCCGGGGAGACCCAGTACTTC	CASSPERGTPGETQYF
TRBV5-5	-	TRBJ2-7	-	TGTGCCAGCAGCTTTATCGGGATCTCCTACGAGCAGTACTTC	CASSFIGISYEQYF
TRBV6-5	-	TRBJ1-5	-	TGTGCCAGCAGTTACGGGGGCTTCGGGCAGCCCCAGCATTTT	CASSYGGFGQPQHF
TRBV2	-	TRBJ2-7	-	TGTGCCAGCAGTGAAGAGAGGTTGAGCGAGCAGTACTTC	CASSEERLSEQYF
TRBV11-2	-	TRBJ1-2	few	TGTGCCAGCAGCTTATACGGGGTGGGGACTAACTATGGCTACACCTTC	CASSLYGVGTNYGYTF
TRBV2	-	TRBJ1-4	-	TGTGCCAGCAGTGACGGGGCAGGGAGGGAAAAACTGTTTTTT	CASSDGAGREKLFF
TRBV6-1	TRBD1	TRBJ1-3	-	TGTGCCAGCAGTGAACAGGGGGCGCCCGGAAACACCATATATTTT	CASSEQGAPGNTIYF
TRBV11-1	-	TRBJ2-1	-	TGTGCCAGCAGCTCTTCGACAGGAAATCGCGATGAGCAGTTCTTC	CASSSSTGNRDEQFF
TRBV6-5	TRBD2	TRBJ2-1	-	TGTGCCACCAAGACTAGCGGGGACTCCTACAATGAGCAGTTCTTC	CATKTSGDSYNEQFF
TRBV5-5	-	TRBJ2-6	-	TGTGCCAGCAGCGAGGAGGTGAGCTCTGGGGCCAACGTCCTGACTTTC	CASSEEVSSGANVLTF
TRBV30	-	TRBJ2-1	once	TGTGCCTGGAATCCTTCCGTGAGCTCCTACAATGAGCAGTTCTTC	CAWNPSVSSYNEQFF
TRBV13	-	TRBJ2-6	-	TGTGCCAGCAGCCCAGCCCAGGGGTTCTCTGGGGCCAACGTCCTGACTTTC	CASSPAQGFSGANVLTF
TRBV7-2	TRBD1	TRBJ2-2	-	TGTGCCAGCAGCCAACAGGGGATCAACACCGGGGAGCTGTTTTTT	CASSQQGINTGELFF
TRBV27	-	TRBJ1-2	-	TGTGCCAGCAGTTTAGAATGGAAGGGGCATGGCTACACCTTC	CASSLEWKGHGYTF
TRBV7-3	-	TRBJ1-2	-	TGTGCCAGCAGCACAAGTACAGGGTCGGGTGGCTACACCTTC	CASSTSTGSGGYTF
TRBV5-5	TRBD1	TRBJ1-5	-	TGTGCCAGCAGCCTGGGACAGACTCTGAATCAGCCCCAGCATTTT	CASSLGQTLNQPQHF
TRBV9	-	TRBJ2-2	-	TGTGCCAGCAGCATACCACAGAACACCGGGGAGCTGTTTTTT	CASSIPQNTGELFF
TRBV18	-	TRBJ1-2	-	TGTGCCAGCTCACCAGACATGGGCGGGGGCTACACCTTC	CASSPDMGGGYTF
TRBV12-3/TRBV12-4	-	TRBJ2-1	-	TGTGCCAGCAGTTTAGGCCCGAGTGGGCAGTTCTTC	CASSLGPSGQFF
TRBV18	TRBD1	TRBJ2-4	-	TGTGCCAGCTCACCCGGACAGGCCCAAAACATTCAGTACTTC	CASSPGQAQNIQYF
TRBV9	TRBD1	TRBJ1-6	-	TGTGCCAGCAGCGTAGCTTCTTCGACAGGGAGGTCACCCCTCCACTTT	CASSVASSTGRSPLHF
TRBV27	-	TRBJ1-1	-	TGTGCCAGCAGGACCAGGGCCACTGAAGCTTTCTTT	CASRTRATEAFF
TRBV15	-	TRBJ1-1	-	TGTGCCACCAGCCCGCTATCCTCGGGGAACACTGAAGCTTTCTTT	CATSPLSSGNTEAFF
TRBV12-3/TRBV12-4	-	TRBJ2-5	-	TGTGCCAGCAGGGGCAAAGAGACCCAGTACTTC	CASRGKETQYF
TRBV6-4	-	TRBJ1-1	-	TGTGCCAGCAGTGAACTAATGAACACTGAAGCTTTCTTT	CASSELMNTEAFF
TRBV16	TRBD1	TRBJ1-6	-	TGTGCCAGCAGCCTGCCACAGGGGGCCAGATCACCCCTCCACTTT	CASSLPQGARSPLHF
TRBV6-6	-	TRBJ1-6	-	TGTGCCAGCAGCCTCAAGGGGCCGGATTCACCCCTCCACTTT	CASSLKGPDSPLHF
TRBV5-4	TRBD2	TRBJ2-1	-	TGTGCCAGCAGCTTGGGACCGACCGGGACTAGCGGGGGGCAGGCGCAGTTCTTC	CASSLGPTGTSGGQAQFF
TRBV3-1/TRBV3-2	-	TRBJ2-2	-	TGTGCCAGCAGCCACACTGATCGGGGGGAGCTGTTTTTT	CASSHTDRGELFF
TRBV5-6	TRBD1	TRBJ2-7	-	TGTGCCAGCAGCGGGGGACAGGAACCAACCTACGAGCAGTACTTC	CASSGGQEPTYEQYF
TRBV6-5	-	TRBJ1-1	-	TGTGCCAGCAGTTTAAAACCCCGGGGGATTTCCGAAGCTTTCTTT	CASSLKPRGISEAFF
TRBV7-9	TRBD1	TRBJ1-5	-	TGTGCCAGCAGCCTAGGACAGGGTGGGCCCCAGCATTTT	CASSLGQGGPQHF
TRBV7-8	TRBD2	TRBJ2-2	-	TGTGCCAGCAGCTTGCAACAGGGACTAGCGGGGAACACCGGGGAGCTGTTTTTT	CASSLQQGLAGNTGELFF
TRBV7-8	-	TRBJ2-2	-	TGTGCCAGCAGCTACGTGGGAGGGAACACCGGGGAGCTGTTTTTT	CASSYVGGNTGELFF
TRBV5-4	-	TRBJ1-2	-	TGTGCCAGCAGTCGACAGTGGGAGGGCGGCTACACCTTC	CASSRQWEGGYTF
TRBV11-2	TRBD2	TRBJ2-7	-	TGTGCCAGCAGCCGGGGGGGGACGCGCTCCTACGAGCAGTACTTC	CASSRGGTRSYEQYF
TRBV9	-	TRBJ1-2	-	TGTGCCAGCAGCGTATATTCCTATGGCTACACCTTC	CASSVYSYGYTF
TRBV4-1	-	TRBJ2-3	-	TGCGCCAGCAGCCAAGATTTGGGGCGGAACACAGATACGCAGTATTTT	CASSQDLGRNTDTQYF
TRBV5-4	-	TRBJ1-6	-	TGTGCCAGCAGCTCTAACGGGGAACCGGCACCCCTCCACTTT	CASSSNGEPAPLHF
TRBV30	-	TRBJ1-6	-	TGTGCCTGGAGTGAAAAGTCCAGCTCCTATAATTCACCCCTCCACTTT	CAWSEKSSSYNSPLHF
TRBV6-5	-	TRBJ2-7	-	TGTGCCAGCAGTCAGGGGCTTCTTAGCTCCTACGAGCAGTACTTC	CASSQGLLSSYEQYF
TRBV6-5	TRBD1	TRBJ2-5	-	TGTGCCAGCATTAAGACAGGGGATGAGACCCAGTACTTC	CASIKTGDETQYF
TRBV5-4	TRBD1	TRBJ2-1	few	TGTGCCAGCAGCAAAACAGGGGGGACCTACAATGAGCAGTTCTTC	CASSKTGGTYNEQFF
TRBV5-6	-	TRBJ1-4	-	TGTGCCAGCAGCTTAGGCAGGGGAAGTGGAAAACTGTTTTTT	CASSLGRGSGKLFF
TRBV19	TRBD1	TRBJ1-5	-	TGTGCCAGTAGTACGACAGGGACATGGAGCAATCAGCCCCAGCATTTT	CASSTTGTWSNQPQHF
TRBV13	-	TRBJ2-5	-	TGTGCCAGCAGCTTAGCCACACAAACCTCGGAGACCCAGTACTTC	CASSLATQTSETQYF
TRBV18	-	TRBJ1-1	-	TGTGCCAGCTCACTCGGACAGAGCCAATGGGCTTTCTTT	CASSLGQSQWAFF
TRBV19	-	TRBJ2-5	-	TGTGCCAGTAGTATGGGGGGACAGCAAGAGACCCAGTACTTC	CASSMGGQQETQYF
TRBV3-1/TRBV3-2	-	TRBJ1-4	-	TGTGCCAGCAGCCCCCCCGGGGGGGAAAAACTGTTTTTT	CASSPPGGEKLFF
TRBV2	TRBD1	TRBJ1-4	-	TGTGCCAGCAGTTTCACCTACTCTGACAGGGGGCGCCGGGAAAAACTGTTTTTT	CASSFTYSDRGRREKLFF
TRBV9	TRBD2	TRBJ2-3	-	TGTGCCAGCAGCGTAGTTAGCGGGGGTGATACGCAGTATTTT	CASSVVSGGDTQYF
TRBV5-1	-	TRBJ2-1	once	TGCGCCAGCAGCTTGGTAGCGGCCTACAATGAGCAGTTCTTC	CASSLVAAYNEQFF
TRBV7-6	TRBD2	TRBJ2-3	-	TGTGCCAGCAGCCCCCGGGCGGGAGGGTTCACTAGCACAGATACGCAGTATTTT	CASSPRAGGFTSTDTQYF
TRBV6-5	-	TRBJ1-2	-	TGTGCCAGCAGTAACCCGGGGTATAGTGGCTACACCTTC	CASSNPGYSGYTF
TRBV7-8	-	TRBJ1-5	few	TGTGCCAGCAGCTCAGGAGGGGCTGGGGCCCAGCATTTT	CASSSGGAGAQHF
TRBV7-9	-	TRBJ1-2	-	TGTGCCAGCAGCCAGGTGGAGGGTGGCTATGGCTACACCTTC	CASSQVEGGYGYTF
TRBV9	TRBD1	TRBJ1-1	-	TGTGCCAGCAGCGCAGTACCGGGACAGGGTAAAGCTTTCTTT	CASSAVPGQGKAFF